This T cell receptor (beta chain) is from a study of T cells after yellow fever vaccination. Across the study: The authors prepared low-cell-number fractions using SMART-Seq v4 Ultra Low Input. Study outcomes and limitations: Once the booster was given, most primary-vaccination clones reappeared, at just over 95% for CD4 and around 90% for CD8. The study noted that FACS-sorted repertoires could contain abundant clonotypes contaminating from the bulk population.

The CDR3 is 14 residues long. V trimming: 3 bases; J trimming: 7 bases; junction bases outside the gene matches: 7. CDR1 is SGHAT, CDR2 FQNNGV, per germline. In TCRdb, the 5' RACE reads were re-called with MiXCR into one record per CDR3 protein. This sample carries some 560,000 distinct CDR3 sequences, roughly a sixth of them seen once, and the ten largest clones take roughly a sixth. About this clonotype: Its antigen is undetermined.

The V gene is TRBV11-2, the J gene TRBJ1-1; 8 bases map to TRBD1. The input for sequencing was PBMCs, taken about 5 days after the first yellow fever vaccination. The source is a man between 18 and 35 years old who received the YFV17D yellow fever vaccine. CDR3 sequence: CASSFYGTGIEAFF. Written as DNA, the CDR3 is TGTGCCAGCAGCTTTTATGGGACAGGCATTGAAGCTTTCTTT. The variable domain in full, completed from reference TRBV11-2 and TRBJ1-1, reads EAGVAQSPRYKIIEKRQSVAFWCNPISGHATLYWYQQILGQGPKLLIQFQNNGVVDDSQLPKDRFSAERLKGVDSTLKIQPAKLEDSAVYLCASSFYGTGIEAFFGQGTRLTVV.